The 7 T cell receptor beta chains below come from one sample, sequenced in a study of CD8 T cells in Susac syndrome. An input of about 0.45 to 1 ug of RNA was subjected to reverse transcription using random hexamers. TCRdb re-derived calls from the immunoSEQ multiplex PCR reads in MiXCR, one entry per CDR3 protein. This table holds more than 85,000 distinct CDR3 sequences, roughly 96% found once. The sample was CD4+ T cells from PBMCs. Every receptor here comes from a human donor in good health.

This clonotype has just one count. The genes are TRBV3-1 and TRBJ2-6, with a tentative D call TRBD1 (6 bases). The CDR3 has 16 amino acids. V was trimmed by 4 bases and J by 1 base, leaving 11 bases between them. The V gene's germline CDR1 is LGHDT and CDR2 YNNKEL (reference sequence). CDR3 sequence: CASSRIQGSGANVLTF. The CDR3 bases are TGTGCCAGCAGCCGCATACAGGGATCTGGGGCCAACGTCCTGACTTTC.

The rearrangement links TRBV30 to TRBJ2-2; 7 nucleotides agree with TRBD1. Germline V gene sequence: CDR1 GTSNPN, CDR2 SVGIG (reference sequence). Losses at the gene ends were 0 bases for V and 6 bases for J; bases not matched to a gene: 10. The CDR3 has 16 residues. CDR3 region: CAWSVRQTGIPGELFF. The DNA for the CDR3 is TGTGCCTGGAGTGTCCGACAGACAGGGATTCCCGGGGAGCTGTTTTTT.

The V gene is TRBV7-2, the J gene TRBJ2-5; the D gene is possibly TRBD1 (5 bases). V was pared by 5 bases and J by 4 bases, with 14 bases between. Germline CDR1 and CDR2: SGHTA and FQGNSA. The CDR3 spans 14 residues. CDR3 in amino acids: CASSPPPGLETQYF. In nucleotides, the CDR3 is TGTGCCAGCAGCCCCCCTCCAGGGTTAGAGACCCAGTACTTC.

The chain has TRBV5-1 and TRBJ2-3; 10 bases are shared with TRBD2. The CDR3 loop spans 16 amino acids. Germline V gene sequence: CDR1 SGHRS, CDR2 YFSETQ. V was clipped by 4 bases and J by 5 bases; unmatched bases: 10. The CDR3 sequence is CASSTGLAKGRDTQYF. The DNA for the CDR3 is TGCGCCAGCAGCACGGGACTAGCGAAAGGACGAGATACGCAGTATTTT.

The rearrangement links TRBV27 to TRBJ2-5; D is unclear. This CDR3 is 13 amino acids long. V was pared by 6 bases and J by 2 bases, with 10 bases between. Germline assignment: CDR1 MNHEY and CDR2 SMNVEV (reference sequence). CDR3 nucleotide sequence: TGTGCCAGCAGCCACAGTAGTCAAGAGACCCAGTACTTC. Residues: CASSHSSQETQYF.

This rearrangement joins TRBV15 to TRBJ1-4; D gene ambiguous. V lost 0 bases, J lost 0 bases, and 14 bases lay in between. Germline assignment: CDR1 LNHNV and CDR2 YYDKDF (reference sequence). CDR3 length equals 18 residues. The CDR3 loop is CATSRDWGSYATNEKLFF. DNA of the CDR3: TGTGCCACCAGCAGAGATTGGGGATCCTATGCAACTAATGAAAAACTGTTTTTT.

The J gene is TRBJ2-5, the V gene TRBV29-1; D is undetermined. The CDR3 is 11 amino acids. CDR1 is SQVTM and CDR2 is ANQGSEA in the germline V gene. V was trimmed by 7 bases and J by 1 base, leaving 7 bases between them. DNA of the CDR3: TGCAGCGCTAGGGTCCAAGAGACCCAGTACTTC. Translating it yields CSARVQETQYF.